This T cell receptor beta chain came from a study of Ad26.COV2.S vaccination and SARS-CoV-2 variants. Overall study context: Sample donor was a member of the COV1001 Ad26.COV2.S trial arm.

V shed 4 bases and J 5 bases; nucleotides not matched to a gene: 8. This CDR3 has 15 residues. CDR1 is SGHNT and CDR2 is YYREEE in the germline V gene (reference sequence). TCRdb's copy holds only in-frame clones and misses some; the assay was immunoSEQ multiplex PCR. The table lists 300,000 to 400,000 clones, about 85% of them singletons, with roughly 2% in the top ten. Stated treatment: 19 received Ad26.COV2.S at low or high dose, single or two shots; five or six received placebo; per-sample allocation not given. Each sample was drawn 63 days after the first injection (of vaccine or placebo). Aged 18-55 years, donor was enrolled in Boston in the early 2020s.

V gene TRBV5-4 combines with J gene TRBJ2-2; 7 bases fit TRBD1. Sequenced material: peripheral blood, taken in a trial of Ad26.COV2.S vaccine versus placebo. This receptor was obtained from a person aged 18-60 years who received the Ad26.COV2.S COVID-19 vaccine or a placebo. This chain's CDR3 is CASSSRDRPTGELFF. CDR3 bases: TGTGCCAGCAGCAGCCGGGACAGACCAACCGGGGAGCTGTTTTTT.